This entry concerns a single T cell receptor beta chain. This sample stems from a study of cytomegalovirus exposure and HLA in healthy donors. This CDR3 has 14 amino acids. After removal of 5 bases from V and 5 bases from J, the junction contained 4 bases not matched to a gene. Germline CDR1 LNHDA, CDR2 SQIVND (reference sequence). Assay used: immunoSEQ multiplex PCR; TCRdb lists only in-frame clones, some missing. The data contain 130,000 to 150,000 clones, less than 90% of them singletons. This receptor was identified in a woman between 18 and 30 years old in good health and CMV-seropositive. Sample: PBMCs. The chain employs TRBV19 and TRBJ1-5; 9 positions match TRBD1. In nucleotides, the CDR3 is TGTGCCAGTAGTCGGACAGGGGACGATCAGCCCCAGCATTTT. This codes for CASSRTGDDQPQHF.